The present TCR beta chain was sequenced within a study of identifying expanded T cells in peripheral blood. Study-wide results and caveats: Clone count variance between two-week samples rose with total template count. Over about two and four weeks, about 16 and 19 clones changed, versus approximately 1.2 between replicates.

CDR3 size: 14 residues. Germline V lookup: CDR1 SGHVS, CDR2 FQNEAQ. Germline trimming cut 2 bases from V and 12 bases from J; bases unmatched to any gene: 7. Repertoires were generated with immunoSEQ multiplex PCR, while TCRdb's copy carries only in-frame clones and drops some. Of about 130,000 clones listed, 86% were seen once; the top ten hold 8.4%. During the collection period, no donor immune events like infections were recorded. Comment on this clone: Its antigen is unidentified.

This receptor was identified in a person aged 18 to 70 in good health. Sequencing was done on a sample of blood. This chain links TRBV7-8 with TRBJ2-7; the match to TRBD2 covers 13 bases. The CDR3 nucleotides read TGTGCCAGCAGCTTACCGGGACTAGCGGGAACATCGTACTTC. Translating it yields CASSLPGLAGTSYF.